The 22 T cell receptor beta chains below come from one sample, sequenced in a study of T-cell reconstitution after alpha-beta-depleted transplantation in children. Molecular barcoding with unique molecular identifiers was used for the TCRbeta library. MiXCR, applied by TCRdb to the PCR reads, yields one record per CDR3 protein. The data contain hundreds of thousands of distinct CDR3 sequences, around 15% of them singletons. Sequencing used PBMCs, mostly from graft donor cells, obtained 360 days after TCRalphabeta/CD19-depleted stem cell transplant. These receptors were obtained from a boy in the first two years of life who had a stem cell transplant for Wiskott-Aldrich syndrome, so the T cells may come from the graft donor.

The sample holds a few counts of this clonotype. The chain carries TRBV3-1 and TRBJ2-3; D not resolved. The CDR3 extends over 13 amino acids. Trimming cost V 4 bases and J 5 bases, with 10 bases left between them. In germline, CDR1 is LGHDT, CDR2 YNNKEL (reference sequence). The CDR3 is CASSLLRLDTQYF. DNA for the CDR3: TGTGCCAGCAGCCTCTTACGACTAGATACGCAGTATTTT.

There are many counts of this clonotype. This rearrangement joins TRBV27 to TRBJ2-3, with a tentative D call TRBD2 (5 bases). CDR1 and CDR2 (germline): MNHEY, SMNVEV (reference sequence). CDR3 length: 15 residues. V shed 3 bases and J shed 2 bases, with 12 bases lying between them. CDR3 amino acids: CASSFRLAHTDTQYF. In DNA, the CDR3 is TGTGCCAGCAGTTTTCGGCTAGCCCACACAGATACGCAGTATTTT.

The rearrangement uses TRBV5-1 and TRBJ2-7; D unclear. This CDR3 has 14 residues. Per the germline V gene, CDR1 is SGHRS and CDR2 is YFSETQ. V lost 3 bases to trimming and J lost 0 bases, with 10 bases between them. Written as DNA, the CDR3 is TGCGCCAGCAGCTCCCTGACAATCTCCTACGAGCAGTACTTC. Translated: CASSSLTISYEQYF.

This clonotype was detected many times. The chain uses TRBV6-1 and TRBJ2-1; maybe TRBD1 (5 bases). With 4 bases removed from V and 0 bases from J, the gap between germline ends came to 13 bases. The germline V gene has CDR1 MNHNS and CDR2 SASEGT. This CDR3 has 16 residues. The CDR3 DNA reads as TGTGCCAGCAGTGGTAGACAGTTCCCCTCCTACAATGAGCAGTTCTTC. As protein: CASSGRQFPSYNEQFF.

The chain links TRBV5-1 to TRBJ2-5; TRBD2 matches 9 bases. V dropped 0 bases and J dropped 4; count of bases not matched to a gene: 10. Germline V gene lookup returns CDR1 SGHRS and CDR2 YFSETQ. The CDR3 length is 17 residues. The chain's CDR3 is CASSLEAGGRAGETQYF. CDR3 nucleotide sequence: TGCGCCAGCAGCTTGGAAGCCGGCGGGAGGGCCGGAGAGACCCAGTACTTC.

As DNA, the CDR3 is TGCGCCAGCAGCTCGTCGCCCGGGACAGGCGCAAATGGCTACACCTTC. This gives the protein CASSSSPGTGANGYTF. The chain is built from TRBV5-1 and TRBJ1-2; 8 bases align to TRBD1. This CDR3 is built from 16 residues. Trimming at V came to 3 bases and at J to 6 bases, leaving 13 bases not matched to a gene. Germline V gene data show CDR1 as SGHRS and CDR2 as YFSETQ.

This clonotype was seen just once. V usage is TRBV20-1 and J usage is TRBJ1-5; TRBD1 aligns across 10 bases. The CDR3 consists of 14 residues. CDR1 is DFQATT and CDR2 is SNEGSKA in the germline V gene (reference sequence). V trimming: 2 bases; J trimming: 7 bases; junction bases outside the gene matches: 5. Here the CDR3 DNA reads TGCAGTGCTAGAACGGGACAGGGGATACAGCCCCAGCATTTT. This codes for CSARTGQGIQPQHF.

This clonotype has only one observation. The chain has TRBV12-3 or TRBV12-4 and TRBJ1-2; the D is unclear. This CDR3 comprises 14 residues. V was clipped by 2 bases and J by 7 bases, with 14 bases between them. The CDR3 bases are TGTGCCAGCAGTTTACCGGGAAGTAAGGGTGGCTACACCTTC. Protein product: CASSLPGSKGGYTF.

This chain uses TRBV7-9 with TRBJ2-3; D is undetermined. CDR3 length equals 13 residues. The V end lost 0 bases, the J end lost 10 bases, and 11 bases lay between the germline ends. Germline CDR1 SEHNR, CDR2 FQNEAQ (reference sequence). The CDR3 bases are TGTGCCAGCAGCTTAGCTATAGAATGGGCGCAGTATTTT. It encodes CASSLAIEWAQYF. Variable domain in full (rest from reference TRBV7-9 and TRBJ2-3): DTGVSQNPRHKITKRGQNVTFRCDPISEHNRLYWYRQTLGQGPEFLTYFQNEAQLEKSRLLSDRFSAERPKGSFSTLEIQRTEQGDSAMYLCASSLAIEWAQYFGPGTRLTVL.

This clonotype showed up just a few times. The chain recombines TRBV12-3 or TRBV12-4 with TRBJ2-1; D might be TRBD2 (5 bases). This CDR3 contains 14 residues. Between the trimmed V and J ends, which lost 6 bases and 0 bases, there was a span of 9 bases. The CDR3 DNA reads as TGTGCCAGCAGAGAGCGGAGCTCCTACAATGAGCAGTTCTTC. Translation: CASRERSSYNEQFF.

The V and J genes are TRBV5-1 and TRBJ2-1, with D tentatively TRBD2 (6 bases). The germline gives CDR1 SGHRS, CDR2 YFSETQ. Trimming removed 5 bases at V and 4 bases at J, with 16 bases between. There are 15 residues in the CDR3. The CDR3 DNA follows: TGCGCCAGCAGTCAGAGCGGGCTCTATTACAATGAGCAGTTCTTC. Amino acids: CASSQSGLYYNEQFF. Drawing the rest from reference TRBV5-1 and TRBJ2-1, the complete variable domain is KAGVTQTPRYLIKTRGQQVTLSCSPISGHRSVSWYQQTPGQGLQFLFEYFSETQRNKGNFPGRFSGRQFSNSRSEMNVSTLELGDSALYLCASSQSGLYYNEQFFGPGTRLTVL.

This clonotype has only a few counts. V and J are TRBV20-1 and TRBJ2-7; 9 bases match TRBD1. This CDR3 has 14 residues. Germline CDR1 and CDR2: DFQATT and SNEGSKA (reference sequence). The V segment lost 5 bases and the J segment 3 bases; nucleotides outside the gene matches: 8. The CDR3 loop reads CSALDRGSYYEQYF. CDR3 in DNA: TGCAGTGCTTTGGACAGGGGATCGTACTACGAGCAGTACTTC.

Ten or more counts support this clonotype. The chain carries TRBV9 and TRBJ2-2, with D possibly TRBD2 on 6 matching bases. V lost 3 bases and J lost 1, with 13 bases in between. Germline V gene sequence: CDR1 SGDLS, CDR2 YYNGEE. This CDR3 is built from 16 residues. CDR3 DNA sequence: TGTGCCAGCAGCGAGGGTGGCGGGGTGAACACCGGGGAGCTGTTTTTT. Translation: CASSEGGGVNTGELFF.

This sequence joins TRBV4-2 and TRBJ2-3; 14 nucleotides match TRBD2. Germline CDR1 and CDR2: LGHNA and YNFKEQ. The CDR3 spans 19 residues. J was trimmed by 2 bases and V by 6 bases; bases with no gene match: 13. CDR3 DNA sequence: TGTGCCAGCAGAGCCGGGACTAGCGGGGGACCCATCTTCACAGATACGCAGTATTTT. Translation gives CASRAGTSGGPIFTDTQYF.

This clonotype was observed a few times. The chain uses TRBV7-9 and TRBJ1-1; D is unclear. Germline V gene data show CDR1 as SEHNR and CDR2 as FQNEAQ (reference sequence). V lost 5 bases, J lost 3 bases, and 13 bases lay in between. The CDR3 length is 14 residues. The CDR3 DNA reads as TGTGCCAGCAGCCGGTGGGCCGTCGACACTGAAGCTTTCTTT. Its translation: CASSRWAVDTEAFF.

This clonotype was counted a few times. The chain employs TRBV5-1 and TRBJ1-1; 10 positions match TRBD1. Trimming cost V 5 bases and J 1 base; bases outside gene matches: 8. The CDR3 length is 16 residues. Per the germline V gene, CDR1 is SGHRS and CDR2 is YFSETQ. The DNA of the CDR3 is TGCGCCAGCAGTTCGGACAGGGGGGAATGGAACACTGAAGCTTTCTTT. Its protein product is CASSSDRGEWNTEAFF.

CDR3 in amino acids: CASSCQTGTSDEQFF. The DNA of the CDR3 is TGTGCCAGCAGTTGCCAAACCGGGACTAGCGATGAGCAGTTCTTC. This chain connects TRBV12-3 or TRBV12-4 to TRBJ2-1, with TRBD2 identical over 10 bases. V shed 4 bases, J shed 8 bases, and the junction held 8 bases outside the gene matches. The CDR3 extends over 15 amino acids.

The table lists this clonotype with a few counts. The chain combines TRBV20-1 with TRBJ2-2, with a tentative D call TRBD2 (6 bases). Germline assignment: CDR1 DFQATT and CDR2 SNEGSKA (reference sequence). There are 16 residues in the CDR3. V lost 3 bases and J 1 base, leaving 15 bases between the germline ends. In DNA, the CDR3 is TGCAGTGCTAGCGTAACTGGCGGGGAGAACACCGGGGAGCTGTTTTTT. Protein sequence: CSASVTGGENTGELFF.

The CDR3 loop reads CAISEGLAFTDTQYF. In DNA, the CDR3 is TGTGCCATCAGTGAAGGTCTGGCATTCACAGATACGCAGTATTTT. The chain links TRBV10-3 to TRBJ2-3; no clear D. The CDR3 length is 15 residues. Germline-derived CDR1 and CDR2 are ENHRY and SYGVKD. The V and J ends lost 3 bases and 2 bases respectively, with 12 bases between them.

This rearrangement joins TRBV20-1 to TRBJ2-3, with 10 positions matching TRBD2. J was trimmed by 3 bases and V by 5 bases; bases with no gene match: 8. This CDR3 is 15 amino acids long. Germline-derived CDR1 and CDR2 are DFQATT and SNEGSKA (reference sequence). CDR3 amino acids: CSAPGLASSTDTQYF. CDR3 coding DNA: TGCAGTGCTCCGGGACTAGCGTCTTCGACAGATACGCAGTATTTT.

CDR3 protein: CASRTDQETQYF. CDR3 bases: TGTGCCAGCAGGACAGACCAAGAGACCCAGTACTTC. This sequence joins TRBV2 and TRBJ2-5, with TRBD1 as a possible D gene (5 bases). There are 12 residues in the CDR3. Trimming shortened V by 6 bases and J by 0 bases, and 5 bases separated the two germline ends. Germline CDR1 SNHLY, CDR2 FYNNEI.

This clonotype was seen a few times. In DNA, the CDR3 is TGTGCCAGCAGTGGAGGGGTATCGAGCACAGATACGCAGTATTTT. Translation gives CASSGGVSSTDTQYF. V usage is TRBV2 and J usage is TRBJ2-3; D tentatively fits TRBD1 or TRBD2 (5 bases each). Germline V gene lookup returns CDR1 SNHLY and CDR2 FYNNEI. V was shortened by 4 bases and J by 0 bases, with 11 bases between the two germline ends. The CDR3 extends over 15 amino acids. The full variable domain, in which reference TRBV2 and TRBJ2-3 provide the parts outside the CDR3, is EPEVTQTPSHQVTQMGQEVILRCVPISNHLYFYWYRQILGQKVEFLVSFYNNEISEKSEIFDDQFSVERPDGSNFTLKIRSTKLEDSAMYFCASSGGVSSTDTQYFGPGTRLTVL.